The subject of this entry is one T cell receptor (beta chain). Its target is not known. The CDR3 is 15 residues long. V was cut by 2 bases and J by 0 bases, with 12 bases left in between. CDR1 SGHRS and CDR2 YFSETQ come from the germline V gene. Profiled with immunoSEQ multiplex PCR; TCRdb holds only in-frame clones, not every one. The table shows around 160,000 clones, with about nine tenths occurring only once. This record comes from a study of T cell responses to AZD1222 COVID-19 vaccine. Points from the study as a whole: The CD4 TCRs associated with vaccination extended across spike and predominated at 160-218 and 743-854. All repertoire sampling was performed exclusively after the peak T cell response. Spike-specific TCR breadth rose after two AZD1222 doses, and depth rose as well.

The TCR sequence derives from an adult in good health. V is TRBV5-1 and J is TRBJ2-7; D possibly corresponds to TRBD2 (6 bases). The source material was peripheral blood, sampled on day 0 of AZD1222 vaccination. CDR3 in amino acids: CASSFGTFSSYEQYF. CDR3 nucleotide sequence: TGCGCCAGCAGCTTCGGGACTTTCAGCTCCTACGAGCAGTACTTC.